The TCR beta chain under discussion was sequenced for a study of blood T cell repertoires in COVID-19. Study-wide background: T cells, B-cell-depleted T cells, or PBMCs supplied cDNA or gDNA.

Looked up from germline, CDR1 is SNHLY and CDR2 is FYNNEI. The CDR3 is made up of 15 amino acids. V lost 4 bases to trimming and J lost 0 bases, with 12 bases between them. Assay used: immunoSEQ multiplex PCR; TCRdb lists only in-frame clones, some missing. The sample includes fewer than 40,000 clones, about 91% of them seen just once. The receptor was isolated from a human donor with active COVID-19. The donor label of this sample is uncertain. The chain links TRBV2 to TRBJ1-1; no clear D. The sample comprised peripheral blood. The DNA of the CDR3 is TGTGCCAGCAGTGTTTATAACAGCCTGAACACTGAAGCTTTCTTT. Its protein product is CASSVYNSLNTEAFF. Full variable domain (remainder filled in from reference TRBV2 and TRBJ1-1): EPEVTQTPSHQVTQMGQEVILRCVPISNHLYFYWYRQILGQKVEFLVSFYNNEISEKSEIFDDQFSVERPDGSNFTLKIRSTKLEDSAMYFCASSVYNSLNTEAFFGQGTRLTVV.